A single TCR beta chain is shown here with its context. Its antigen is not known. The entry originates in a study of T cell responses to AZD1222 COVID-19 vaccine. General study results and limits: Variant regions that are unmutated are reportedly the target of nearly half of spike-specific TCRs. Sampled repertoires all dated from after the peak T cell response. In a largely white British group with more females than males, clonal diversity was possibly underestimated.

Profiled with immunoSEQ multiplex PCR; TCRdb holds only in-frame clones, not every one. The sample has about 180,000 clones, around 90% seen once. V was pared by 2 bases and J by 5 bases, with 6 bases of the junction left unmatched. This CDR3 has 16 residues. Germline CDR1 and CDR2: SEHNR and FQNEAQ (reference sequence). This receptor was identified in an adult who received the AZD1222 COVID-19 vaccine. The material sequenced was peripheral blood, taken 28 days after the second AZD1222 dose. The rearrangement joins TRBV7-9 to TRBJ1-5, with 10 bases lining up with TRBD1. Here the CDR3 DNA reads TGTGCCAGCAGCTTACATAGACAGGGGGCCGATCAGCCCCAGCATTTT. Protein: CASSLHRQGADQPQHF.